This entry features one TCR beta chain sequence. Libraries were prepared by immunoSEQ multiplex PCR; TCRdb keeps only in-frame clonotypes and omits some of them. This repertoire shows 14,000 to 15,000 clones, 70% to 80% found once; its top ten account for roughly 14%. The entry originates in a study of blood T cell repertoires in COVID-19. Unmatched junction bases numbered 8, after V lost 3 bases and J lost 0 bases. This CDR3 is built from 16 residues. The germline V gene encodes CDR1 SGHRS and CDR2 YFSETQ. The source is a human donor in a cohort sampled during active COVID-19. Sequenced input: peripheral blood. The chain couples TRBV5-1 to TRBJ1-2; 7 bases line up with TRBD1. The CDR3 nucleotides are TGCGCCAGCAGCTCGCCGGCAGGGGGTCCTAACTATGGCTACACCTTC. Translation gives CASSSPAGGPNYGYTF.